These T cell receptor beta chains were read from a single sample in a study of vaccination effects on CD4 cells after COVID-19. Libraries were prepared by immunoSEQ multiplex PCR; TCRdb keeps only in-frame clonotypes and omits some of them. Counted here are approximately 23,000 clones, over 70% occurring once; the ten biggest clones make up approximately 8%. Their cognate antigens are unknown. The input for sequencing was CD4+ T cells from PBMCs cultured with SARS-CoV-2 spike peptides, taken after COVID-19 vaccination. These receptors originate from a human donor who received a COVID-19 vaccine. CDR3s include the opening cysteine and the closing phenylalanine or tryptophan. Fields, in order: V gene, D gene, clone size, J gene, CDR3 protein, CDR3 DNA. A D gene is named only where the DNA matches it firmly. Rows give clone size only sometimes, using once, few, many, or a class for an expanded clone.

TRBV5-8	NA	NA	TRBJ2-1	CASSLETTSYNEQFF	TGTGCCAGCAGCTTGGAGACAACTTCCTACAATGAGCAGTTCTTC
TRBV3-1/TRBV3-2	NA	NA	TRBJ2-3	CASSQGAAGTQYF	TGTGCCAGCAGCCAAGGAGCCGCCGGCACGCAGTATTTT
TRBV3-1/TRBV3-2	NA	NA	TRBJ1-6	CASSPSGGPNSPLHF	TGTGCCAGCAGCCCGAGCGGGGGGCCTAATTCACCCCTCCACTTT
TRBV5-1	NA	NA	TRBJ1-4	CASSLVASNEKLFF	TGCGCCAGCAGCTTGGTGGCGTCTAATGAAAAACTGTTTTTT
TRBV9	NA	NA	TRBJ1-3	CASSVGTVGNTIYF	TGTGCCAGCAGCGTAGGGACAGTCGGAAACACCATATATTTT
TRBV27	NA	medium-sized	TRBJ1-1	CASSLNGMNTEAFF	TGTGCCAGCAGTTTGAATGGAATGAACACTGAAGCTTTCTTT
TRBV7-8	NA	NA	TRBJ1-4	CASSGLTGSNEKLFF	TGTGCCAGCAGCGGACTCACAGGGAGCAATGAAAAACTGTTTTTT
TRBV18	NA	few	TRBJ1-5	CASSPPSDGNQPQHF	TGTGCCAGCTCACCACCATCGGACGGCAATCAGCCCCAGCATTTT
TRBV24-1	TRBD1	NA	TRBJ1-1	CATSDSTGMNTEAFF	TGTGCCACCAGTGATTCGACAGGGATGAACACTGAAGCTTTCTTT
TRBV12-5	NA	NA	TRBJ2-2	CASGSTGHQNTGELFF	TGTGCTAGTGGTTCCACGGGACACCAGAACACCGGGGAGCTGTTTTTT
TRBV27	NA	NA	TRBJ2-7	CATRPAGLGEQYF	TGTGCCACCCGGCCAGCGGGCTTGGGGGAGCAGTACTTC
TRBV19	TRBD1	few	TRBJ2-7	CASRDRRGPSEQYF	TGTGCCAGCAGGGACAGAAGGGGGCCGTCCGAGCAGTACTTC
TRBV10-2	NA	few	TRBJ2-1	CASSEWFRDYNEQFF	TGCGCCAGCAGTGAGTGGTTCCGGGACTACAATGAGCAGTTCTTC
TRBV7-9	NA	NA	TRBJ2-7	CASSSAYEQYF	TGTGCCAGCAGCTCAGCCTACGAGCAGTACTTC
TRBV19	TRBD2	NA	TRBJ2-2	CASSILKREDTGELFF	TGTGCCAGTAGTATTTTGAAGCGGGAGGACACCGGGGAGCTGTTTTTT
TRBV3-1/TRBV3-2	NA	NA	TRBJ2-7	CASSPIGTVGYEQYF	TGTGCCAGCAGCCCTATAGGGACCGTAGGCTACGAGCAGTACTTC
TRBV5-6	NA	NA	TRBJ1-2	CASTYDIRDYGYTF	TGTGCCAGCACCTATGATATCAGGGACTATGGCTACACCTTC
TRBV5-4	NA	once	TRBJ1-1	CASSWAATGDTEAFF	TGTGCCAGCAGCTGGGCAGCAACCGGGGACACTGAAGCTTTCTTT
TRBV18	TRBD2	NA	TRBJ2-3	CASSPQRGALSSSTDTQYF	TGTGCCAGCTCACCACAGCGGGGGGCCCTATCATCTAGCACAGATACGCAGTATTTT
TRBV14	NA	large	TRBJ1-6	CASSQESVNSPLHF	TGTGCCAGCAGCCAAGAGTCGGTTAATTCACCCCTCCACTTT
TRBV5-1	NA	NA	TRBJ1-4	CASRDRTRNEKLFF	TGCGCCAGCAGGGACCGGACAAGGAATGAAAAACTGTTTTTT
TRBV19	TRBD2	once	TRBJ2-5	CASSPGLAGVGETQYF	TGTGCCAGTAGTCCAGGACTAGCGGGAGTGGGAGAGACCCAGTACTTC
TRBV29-1	NA	NA	TRBJ2-1	CSVEPMGGSRDEQFF	TGCAGCGTTGAGCCGATGGGAGGCAGTCGGGATGAGCAGTTCTTC
TRBV5-1	TRBD1	few	TRBJ1-6	CASSLVSGGSPLHF	TGCGCCAGCAGCTTGGTTTCAGGGGGTTCACCCCTCCACTTT
TRBV7-2	TRBD2	NA	TRBJ2-7	CASSRGDYTYEQYF	TGTGCCAGCAGCCGCGGGGACTATACCTACGAGCAGTACTTC
TRBV2	NA	NA	TRBJ2-5	CASKQEGGAPETQYF	TGTGCCAGCAAACAAGAGGGCGGAGCGCCGGAGACCCAGTACTTC
TRBV7-2	TRBD1	once	TRBJ1-2	CASSLEGARGYTF	TGTGCCAGCAGCTTAGAGGGGGCGCGGGGCTACACCTTC
TRBV6-5	NA	NA	TRBJ1-4	CASRQTGNYEKLFF	TGTGCCAGCAGACAAACAGGGAATTATGAAAAACTGTTTTTT
TRBV10-1	NA	few	TRBJ2-3	CATQDSYTDTQYF	TGCGCCACTCAGGACAGTTACACAGATACGCAGTATTTT
TRBV19	NA	NA	TRBJ1-5	CAASLRESRSNQPQHF	TGTGCCGCTTCCCTCAGAGAAAGCAGGAGCAATCAGCCCCAGCATTTT
TRBV9	NA	NA	TRBJ1-1	CASSVERNMNTEAFF	TGTGCCAGCAGCGTAGAGCGGAACATGAACACTGAAGCTTTCTTT
TRBV7-9	TRBD1	NA	TRBJ1-2	CASSLGQGDGYTF	TGTGCCAGCAGCTTGGGACAGGGTGATGGCTACACCTTC
TRBV5-4	TRBD2	once	TRBJ2-7	CASSTGLADYYEQYF	TGTGCCAGCAGCACCGGACTAGCGGATTACTACGAGCAGTACTTC
TRBV5-4	NA	NA	TRBJ2-2	CASSTETRRTGELFF	TGTGCCAGCAGCACCGAGACTAGACGTACCGGGGAGCTGTTTTTT
TRBV10-3	TRBD2	NA	TRBJ2-2	CAISDLTSPRSGELFF	TGTGCCATCAGTGACCTGACTAGCCCTAGGTCCGGGGAGCTGTTTTTT
TRBV19	NA	NA	TRBJ2-2	CASSIMGSYAGELFF	TGTGCCAGTAGTATAATGGGGAGTTATGCCGGGGAGCTGTTTTTT
TRBV7-9	NA	NA	TRBJ2-2	CASSFGDSSELFF	TGTGCCAGCAGCTTTGGGGATAGTTCGGAGCTGTTTTTT
TRBV6-1	TRBD1	NA	TRBJ1-1	CASSDPGQGASVEAFF	TGTGCCAGCAGTGACCCCGGACAGGGGGCCAGCGTTGAAGCTTTCTTT
TRBV18	TRBD1	NA	TRBJ1-1	CASSPGQPNTEAFF	TGTGCCAGCTCACCGGGACAGCCGAACACTGAAGCTTTCTTT
TRBV2	NA	once	TRBJ2-5	CASSEIYGRGETQYF	TGTGCCAGCAGTGAAATATATGGCAGGGGAGAGACCCAGTACTTC
TRBV5-1	TRBD1	once	TRBJ1-2	CASSFTGTGGRHYGYTF	TGCGCCAGCAGCTTTACCGGGACAGGGGGCCGTCACTATGGCTACACCTTC
TRBV19	NA	NA	TRBJ1-1	CASSSGAITTEAFF	TGTGCCAGTAGTTCAGGCGCGATAACCACTGAAGCTTTCTTT
TRBV11-2	NA	NA	TRBJ1-2	CASSPRTDSNYGYTF	TGTGCCAGCAGCCCGCGGACAGATTCTAACTATGGCTACACCTTC
TRBV5-1	NA	NA	TRBJ2-1	CASSYSRDRGGLATNNEQFF	TGCGCCAGCAGCTACAGCCGAGACAGGGGTGGACTAGCCACTAACAATGAGCAGTTCTTC
TRBV13	NA	NA	TRBJ2-2	CASSLGRIYTGELFF	TGTGCCAGCAGCTTAGGCCGAATATACACCGGGGAGCTGTTTTTT
TRBV7-9	NA	NA	TRBJ1-6	CASRPDVSTNSPLHF	TGTGCCAGCAGACCTGACGTTAGTACTAATTCACCCCTCCACTTT
TRBV5-1	NA	NA	TRBJ2-5	CASSTGLPRETQYF	TGCGCCAGCAGCACCGGACTCCCTCGAGAGACCCAGTACTTC
TRBV5-1	NA	NA	TRBJ1-5	CASSLESRNQPQHF	TGCGCCAGCAGCTTGGAGTCAAGGAATCAGCCCCAGCATTTT
TRBV21-1	NA	NA	TRBJ1-4	CASSTRSTEACGKLFF	TGTGCCAGCAGCACCCGATCGACAGAAGCGTGCGGAAAACTGTTTTTT
TRBV5-4	NA	few	TRBJ1-5	CASSLSGIDQPQHF	TGTGCCAGCAGCTTGTCAGGGATCGATCAGCCCCAGCATTTT
TRBV12-3/TRBV12-4	NA	NA	TRBJ1-6	CASSSKGLSPLHF	TGTGCCAGCAGTTCCAAGGGGTTATCACCCCTCCACTTT
TRBV7-9	NA	NA	TRBJ2-3	CASWFRGADTQYF	TGTGCCAGCTGGTTTAGGGGAGCAGATACGCAGTATTTT
TRBV12-3/TRBV12-4	NA	NA	TRBJ2-1	CASSLLAYDEQFF	TGTGCCAGCAGTTTATTGGCTTACGATGAGCAGTTCTTC
TRBV6-1	NA	NA	TRBJ1-2	CASSERDGGNYGYTF	TGTGCCAGCAGTGAAAGGGACGGGGGAAACTATGGCTACACCTTC
TRBV19	NA	NA	TRBJ2-1	CASSIQALSYNEQFF	TGTGCCAGTAGTATTCAGGCTCTCTCCTACAATGAGCAGTTCTTC
TRBV7-8	NA	NA	TRBJ1-2	CASSLERWQLRSNYGYTF	TGTGCCAGCAGCTTAGAACGGTGGCAGCTTAGGTCTAACTATGGCTACACCTTC
TRBV6-5	NA	NA	TRBJ1-2	CASSAGDKGYGYTF	TGTGCCAGCAGCGCGGGGGACAAGGGGTATGGCTACACCTTC